This record concerns one TCR beta chain sequence. The V gene's germline CDR1 is KGHDR and CDR2 SFDVKD. J gave up 2 bases and V 2 bases, and 3 bases lay outside the gene matches. The length of the CDR3 is 15 residues. Source study methods: Amplification of reference gene primers was used by the study to estimate nucleated cell counts. Measured with immunoSEQ multiplex PCR; TCRdb has only the in-frame clones, and not every one. The V and J calls and the clone size are those of that table, but D and trimming were determined from the DNA. Of under 200,000 clones listed, 70% to 90% are singletons. This sample is drawn from a study of blood T cell repertoires in COVID-19. Study-wide context: Some COVID-19 samples were acute and others convalescent; all came from the United States, Italy and Spain. T cells, B-cell-depleted T cells, or PBMCs supplied cDNA or gDNA.

The specimen sequenced was peripheral blood. The chain joins TRBV24-1 to TRBJ2-7; TRBD2 matches 9 bases. This TCR came from a man in his 60s with active or convalescent COVID-19. The CDR3 DNA sequence: TGTGCCACCAGTGATTCTAGCGGGGAACCCTACGAGCAGTACTTC. Translated: CATSDSSGEPYEQYF.